This TCR beta chain appears in the sequencing data of a study of Ad26.COV2.S vaccination and SARS-CoV-2 variants. Whole-study context: Donor got 5x10^10 or 1x10^11 viral particles of Ad26.COV2.S. Findings of the study overall: Breadth, reportedly substantial, characterized the spike-specific CD8+ and CD4+ T cell responses after vaccination.

As for this clone: Antigen: not known.

Sequencing was performed with immunoSEQ multiplex PCR; in TCRdb, only in-frame clones are kept and a portion is missing. The sample gives about 410,000 clones, roughly 90% of which show up once; about 2% is in the top ten. Treatment defined: 15 to 20 received Ad26.COV2.S at low or high dose, single or two shots; about 5 received placebo; per-sample allocation not given. All samples were drawn on day 63, counting from the first vaccine or placebo injection. Spike of the Wuhan-strain SARS-CoV-2 was expressed by an Ad26 vector, which formed the vaccine. Trimming left V 6 bases short and J 0 bases short, with 11 bases between. Germline V CDR1 and CDR2: SGDLS, YYNGEE. This CDR3 has 14 residues.

This specimen consisted of peripheral blood, obtained in a trial of Ad26.COV2.S vaccine versus placebo. V and J are TRBV9 and TRBJ2-3; D perhaps matches TRBD1 (6 bases). The receptor was derived from a person between 18 and 60 years old who received the Ad26.COV2.S COVID-19 vaccine or a placebo. CDR3 sequence: CASNLDSSTDTQYF. CDR3 nucleotide sequence: TGTGCCAGCAACCTGGACAGTAGCACAGATACGCAGTATTTT. The variable domain in full, completed from reference TRBV9 and TRBJ2-3, reads DSGVTQTPKHLITATGQRVTLRCSPRSGDLSVYWYQQSLDQGLQFLIQYYNGEERAKGNILERFSAQQFPDLHSELNLSSLELGDSALYFCASNLDSSTDTQYFGPGTRLTVL.